A few counts support the clone carrying this T cell receptor (beta chain). Its antigen is undetermined. This entry comes from a study of long-term antiretroviral therapy in people with HIV. Germline V lookup: CDR1 MNHEY, CDR2 SVGAGI. CDR3 size: 15 residues. Losses at the gene ends were 7 bases for V and 0 bases for J; bases not matched to a gene: 8. Running of the v3.0 immunoSEQ assay took place at survey level. The method was immunoSEQ multiplex PCR; TCRdb's version includes in-frame clones alone and lacks a portion of them. Here the sample spans approximately 20,000 clones, around three quarters being singletons. Each contributor possessed a minimum of one pre-ART and a minimum of two post-ART PBMC samples. Study conclusions and caveats: Post-ART diversity increased but stayed below transplant donor controls. The range of CDR3 lengths in HIV repertoires proved narrower than that found in controls.

This TCR was recovered from a man between 50 and 59 years old with HIV. V usage is TRBV6-5 and J usage is TRBJ2-7, with 8 bases identical to TRBD1. Specimen: unsorted PBMCs, collected 2.2 years after starting antiretroviral therapy. For the CDR3, the DNA is TGTGCCAGCACTCAGGGGGCAGGGGGCTCCTACGAGCAGTACTTC. Protein sequence: CASTQGAGGSYEQYF.